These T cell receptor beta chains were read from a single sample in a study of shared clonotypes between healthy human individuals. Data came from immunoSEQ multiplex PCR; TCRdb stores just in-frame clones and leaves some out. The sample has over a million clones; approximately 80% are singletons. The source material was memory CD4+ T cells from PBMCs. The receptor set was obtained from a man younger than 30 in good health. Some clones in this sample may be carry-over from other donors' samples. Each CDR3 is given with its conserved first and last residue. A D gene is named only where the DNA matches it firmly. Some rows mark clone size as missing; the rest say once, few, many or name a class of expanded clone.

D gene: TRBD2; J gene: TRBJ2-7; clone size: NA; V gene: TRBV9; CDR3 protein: CASSGGAGLSYEQYF; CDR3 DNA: TGTGCCAGCAGCGGCGGAGCGGGACTATCCTACGAGCAGTACTTC
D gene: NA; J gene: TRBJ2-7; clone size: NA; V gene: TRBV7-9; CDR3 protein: CATASQGTDEQYF; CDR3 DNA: TGTGCCACAGCGTCACAGGGGACTGACGAGCAGTACTTC
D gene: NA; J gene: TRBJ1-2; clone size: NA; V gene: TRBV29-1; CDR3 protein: CSVQRVGYTF; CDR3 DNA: TGCAGCGTTCAACGGGTTGGCTACACCTTC
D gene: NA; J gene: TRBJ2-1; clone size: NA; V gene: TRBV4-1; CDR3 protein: CASKDGARDNEQFF; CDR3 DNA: TGCGCCAGCAAAGACGGAGCGCGAGACAATGAGCAGTTCTTC
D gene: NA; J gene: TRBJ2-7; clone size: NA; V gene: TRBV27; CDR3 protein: CASIPPGGKFYEQYF; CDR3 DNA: TGTGCCAGCATCCCCCCCGGCGGGAAGTTCTACGAGCAGTACTTC
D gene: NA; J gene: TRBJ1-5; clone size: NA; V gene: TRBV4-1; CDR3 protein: CASSQGMNGQPNQPQHF; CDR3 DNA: TGCGCCAGCAGCCAAGGGATGAATGGACAGCCAAATCAGCCCCAGCATTTT
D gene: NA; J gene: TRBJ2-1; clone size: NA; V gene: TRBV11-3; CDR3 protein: CASSLPGMWNEQFF; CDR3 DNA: TGTGCCAGCAGCCTACCGGGGATGTGGAATGAGCAGTTCTTC
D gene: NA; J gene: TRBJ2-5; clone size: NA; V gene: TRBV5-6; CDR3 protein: CASSPDGARETQYF; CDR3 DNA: TGTGCCAGCAGCCCCGACGGGGCGAGAGAGACCCAGTACTTC
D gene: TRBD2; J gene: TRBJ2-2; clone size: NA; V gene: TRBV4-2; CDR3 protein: CASSRTSGTTGELFF; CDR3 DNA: TGTGCCAGCAGCCGGACTAGCGGGACCACCGGGGAGCTGTTTTTT
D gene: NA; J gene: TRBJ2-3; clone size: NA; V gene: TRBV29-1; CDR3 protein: CSTRALYTDTQYF; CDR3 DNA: TGCAGCACTCGGGCCCTTTACACAGATACGCAGTATTTT
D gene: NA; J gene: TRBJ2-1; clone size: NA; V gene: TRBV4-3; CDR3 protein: CASSQDPREGYNEQFF; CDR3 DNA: TGCGCCAGCAGCCAAGATCCGCGGGAAGGCTACAATGAGCAGTTCTTC
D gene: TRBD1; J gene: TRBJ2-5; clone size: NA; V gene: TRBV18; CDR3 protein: CASSPPTGGTKTQYF; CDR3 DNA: TGTGCCAGCTCACCTCCGACAGGGGGCACGAAGACCCAGTACTTC
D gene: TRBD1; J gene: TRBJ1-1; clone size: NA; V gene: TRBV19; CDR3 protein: CASSRLSRGSPNTEAFF; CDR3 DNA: TGTGCCAGTAGTCGTCTCTCCAGGGGGTCCCCGAACACTGAAGCTTTCTTT
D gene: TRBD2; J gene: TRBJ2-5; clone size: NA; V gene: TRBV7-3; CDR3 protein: CASSLYGTTQETQYF; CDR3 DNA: TGTGCCAGCAGCTTATACGGGACTACACAAGAGACCCAGTACTTC
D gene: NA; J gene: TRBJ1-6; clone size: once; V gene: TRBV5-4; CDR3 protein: CASSPDSSSYNSPLHF; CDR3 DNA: TGTGCCAGCAGTCCAGACTCGAGCTCCTATAATTCACCCCTCCACTTT
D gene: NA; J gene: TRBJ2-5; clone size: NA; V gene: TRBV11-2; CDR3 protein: CASSPGVGRETQYF; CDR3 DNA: TGTGCCAGCAGCCCAGGGGTTGGACGGGAGACCCAGTACTTC
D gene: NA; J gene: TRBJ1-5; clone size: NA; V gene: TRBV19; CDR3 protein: CASGGRMGRQFGPQHF; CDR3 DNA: TGTGCCAGCGGGGGGAGGATGGGGCGACAATTTGGGCCCCAGCATTTT